This T cell receptor (beta chain) was recorded in a study of blood T cell repertoires in COVID-19. Study-wide background: PBMCs, B-cell-depleted T cells, or T cells provided the cDNA or gDNA that made up the material.

The junction had 15 bases not matched to a gene; V was cut back by 4 bases and J by 10 bases. CDR1 and CDR2 (germline): SGHNT, YYREEE (reference sequence). CDR3 size: 16 residues. During active infection, Seattle patients enrolled and were then monitored through disease. Authors' methods: Cell counts per sample came from amplifying reference gene primers. Sequenced by immunoSEQ multiplex PCR; TCRdb stores in-frame clones only, minus some. Clone size and the V and J calls come from that table; the DNA yielded D and trimming. The sample yields 290,000 or so clones, roughly nine tenths seen once. The receptor was derived from a woman aged 25 to 39 with COVID-19, enrolled during active disease. Sequenced: peripheral blood. The chain uses TRBV5-4 and TRBJ2-1, with 9 positions matching TRBD2. CDR3: CASSDRRASGAQEQFF. The CDR3, as DNA: TGTGCCAGCAGCGATCGTCGGGCTAGCGGGGCCCAAGAGCAGTTCTTC.